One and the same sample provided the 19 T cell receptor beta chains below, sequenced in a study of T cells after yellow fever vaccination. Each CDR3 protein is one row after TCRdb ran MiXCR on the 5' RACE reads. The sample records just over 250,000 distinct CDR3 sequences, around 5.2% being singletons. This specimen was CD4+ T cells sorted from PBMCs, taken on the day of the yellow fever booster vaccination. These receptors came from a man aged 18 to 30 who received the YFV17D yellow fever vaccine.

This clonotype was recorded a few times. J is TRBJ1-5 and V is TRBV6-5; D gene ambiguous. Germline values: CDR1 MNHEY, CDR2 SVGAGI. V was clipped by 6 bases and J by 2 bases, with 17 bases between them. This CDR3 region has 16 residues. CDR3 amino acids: CASSSGSLGGNQPQHF. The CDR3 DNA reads TGTGCCAGCAGCTCTGGATCTTTAGGAGGCAATCAGCCCCAGCATTTT.

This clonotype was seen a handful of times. In DNA, the CDR3 is TGCAGTGTAAGAGGACAGGGGAACACTGAAGCTTTCTTT. Residues: CSVRGQGNTEAFF. This rearrangement joins TRBV20-1 to TRBJ1-1; the match to TRBD1 covers 8 bases. The CDR3 totals 13 residues. Per the germline V gene, CDR1 is DFQATT and CDR2 is SNEGSKA (reference sequence). J gave up 1 base and V 7 bases, and 5 bases lay outside the gene matches.

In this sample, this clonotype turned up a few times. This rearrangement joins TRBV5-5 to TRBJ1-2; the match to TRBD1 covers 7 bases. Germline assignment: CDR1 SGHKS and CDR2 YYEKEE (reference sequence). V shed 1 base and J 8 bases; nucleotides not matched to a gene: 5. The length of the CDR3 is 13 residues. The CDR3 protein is CASSLQGGWGYTF. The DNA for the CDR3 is TGTGCCAGCAGCTTGCAGGGGGGCTGGGGCTACACCTTC.

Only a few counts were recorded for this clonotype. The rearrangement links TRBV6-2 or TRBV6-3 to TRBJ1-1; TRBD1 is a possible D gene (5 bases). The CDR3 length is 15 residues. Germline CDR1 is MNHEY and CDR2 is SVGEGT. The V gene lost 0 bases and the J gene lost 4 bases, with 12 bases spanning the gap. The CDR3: CASSYSWEGATEAFF. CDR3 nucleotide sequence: TGTGCCAGCAGTTACTCATGGGAAGGGGCCACTGAAGCTTTCTTT.

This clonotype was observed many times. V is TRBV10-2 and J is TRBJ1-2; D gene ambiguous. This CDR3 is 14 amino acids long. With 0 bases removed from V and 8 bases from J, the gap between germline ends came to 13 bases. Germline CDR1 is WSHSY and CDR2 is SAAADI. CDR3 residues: CASSESWPTGGYTF. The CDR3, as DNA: TGCGCCAGCAGTGAGTCATGGCCCACCGGGGGCTACACCTTC.

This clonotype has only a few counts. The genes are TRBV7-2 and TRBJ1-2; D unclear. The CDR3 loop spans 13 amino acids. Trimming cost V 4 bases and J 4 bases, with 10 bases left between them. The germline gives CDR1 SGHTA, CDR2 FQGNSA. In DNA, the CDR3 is TGTGCCAGCAGCTCGGCGGACGTCTATGGCTACACCTTC. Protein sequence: CASSSADVYGYTF.

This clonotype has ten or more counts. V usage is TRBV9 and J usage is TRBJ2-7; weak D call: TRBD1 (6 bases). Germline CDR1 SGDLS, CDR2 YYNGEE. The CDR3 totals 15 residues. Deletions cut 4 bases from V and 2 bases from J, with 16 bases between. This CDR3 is CASSPWGQGPYEQYF. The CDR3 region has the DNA TGTGCCAGCAGCCCTTGGGGGCAGGGGCCCTACGAGCAGTACTTC.

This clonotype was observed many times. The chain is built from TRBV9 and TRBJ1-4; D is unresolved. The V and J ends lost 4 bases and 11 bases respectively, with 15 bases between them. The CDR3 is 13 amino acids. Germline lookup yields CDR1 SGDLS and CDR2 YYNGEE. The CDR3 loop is CASSTGPADKLFF. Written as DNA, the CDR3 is TGTGCCAGCAGCACCGGACCGGCGGACAAACTGTTTTTT.

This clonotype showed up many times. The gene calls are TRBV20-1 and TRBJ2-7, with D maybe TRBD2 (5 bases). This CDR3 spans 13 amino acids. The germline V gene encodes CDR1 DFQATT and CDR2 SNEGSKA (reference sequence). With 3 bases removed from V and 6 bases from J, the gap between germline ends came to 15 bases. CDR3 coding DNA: TGCAGTGCTAGCCGGAGGTCGCCGGGCGAGCAGTACTTC. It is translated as CSASRRSPGEQYF.

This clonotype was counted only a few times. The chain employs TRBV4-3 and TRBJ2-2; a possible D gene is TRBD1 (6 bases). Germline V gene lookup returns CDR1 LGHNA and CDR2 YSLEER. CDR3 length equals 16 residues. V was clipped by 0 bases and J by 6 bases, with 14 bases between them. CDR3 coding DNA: TGCGCCAGCAGCCAAGAACCTATACAGGGCTCCGGGGAGCTGTTTTTT. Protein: CASSQEPIQGSGELFF.

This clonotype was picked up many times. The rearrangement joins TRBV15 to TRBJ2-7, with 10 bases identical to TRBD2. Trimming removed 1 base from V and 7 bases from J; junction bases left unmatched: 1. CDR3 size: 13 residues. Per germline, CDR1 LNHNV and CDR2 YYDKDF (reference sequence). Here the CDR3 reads CATSRVAGGEQYV. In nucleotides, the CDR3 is TGTGCCACCAGCAGAGTAGCGGGGGGTGAGCAGTACGTC.

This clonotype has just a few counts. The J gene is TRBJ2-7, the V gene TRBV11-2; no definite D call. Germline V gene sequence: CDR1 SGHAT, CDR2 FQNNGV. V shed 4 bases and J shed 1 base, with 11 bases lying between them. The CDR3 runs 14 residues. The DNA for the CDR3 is TGTGCCAGCAGCTCAGAGTACCTATCCTACGAGCAGTACTTC. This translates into CASSSEYLSYEQYF. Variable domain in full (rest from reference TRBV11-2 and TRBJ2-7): EAGVAQSPRYKIIEKRQSVAFWCNPISGHATLYWYQQILGQGPKLLIQFQNNGVVDDSQLPKDRFSAERLKGVDSTLKIQPAKLEDSAVYLCASSSEYLSYEQYFGPGTRLTVT.

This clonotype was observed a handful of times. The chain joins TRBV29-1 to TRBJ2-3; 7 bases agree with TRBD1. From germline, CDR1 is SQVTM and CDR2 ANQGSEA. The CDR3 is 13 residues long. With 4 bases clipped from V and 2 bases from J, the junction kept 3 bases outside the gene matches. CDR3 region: CSVAGQYTDTQYF. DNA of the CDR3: TGCAGCGTTGCGGGACAGTACACAGATACGCAGTATTTT.

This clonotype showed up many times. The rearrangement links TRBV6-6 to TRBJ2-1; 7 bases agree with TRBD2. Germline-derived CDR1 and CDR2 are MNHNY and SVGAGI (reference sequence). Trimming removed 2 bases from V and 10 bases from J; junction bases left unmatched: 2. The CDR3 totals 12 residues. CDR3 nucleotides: TGTGCCAGCAGTTACGACGGGGGGGAGCAGTTCTTC. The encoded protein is CASSYDGGEQFF.

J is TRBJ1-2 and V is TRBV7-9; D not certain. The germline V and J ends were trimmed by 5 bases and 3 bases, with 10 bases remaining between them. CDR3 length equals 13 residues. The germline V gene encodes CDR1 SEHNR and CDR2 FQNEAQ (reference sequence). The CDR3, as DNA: TGTGCCAGCAGCCTCACGACTGACTATGGCTACACCTTC. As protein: CASSLTTDYGYTF.

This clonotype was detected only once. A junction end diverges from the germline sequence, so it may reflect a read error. CDR3 region: CASRLGLAEETQYF. For the CDR3, the DNA is TGCGCCAGCCGCTTGGGACTAGCGGAAGAGACCCAGTACTTC. This sequence joins TRBV5-1 and TRBJ2-5, with TRBD2 matching over 11 bases. CDR1 and CDR2 (germline): SGHRS, YFSETQ. CDR3 length: 14 amino acids.

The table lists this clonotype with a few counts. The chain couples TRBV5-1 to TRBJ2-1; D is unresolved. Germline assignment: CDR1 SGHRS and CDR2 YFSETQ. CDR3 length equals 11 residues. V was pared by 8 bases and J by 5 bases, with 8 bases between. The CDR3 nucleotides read TGCGCCAGTAGATACGACAATGAGCAGTTCTTC. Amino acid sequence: CASRYDNEQFF.

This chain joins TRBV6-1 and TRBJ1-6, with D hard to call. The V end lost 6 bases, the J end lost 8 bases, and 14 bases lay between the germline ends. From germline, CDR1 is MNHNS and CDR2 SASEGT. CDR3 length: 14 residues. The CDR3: CASRQRIGDSPLHF. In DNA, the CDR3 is TGTGCCAGCAGGCAACGGATTGGGGATTCACCCCTCCACTTT.

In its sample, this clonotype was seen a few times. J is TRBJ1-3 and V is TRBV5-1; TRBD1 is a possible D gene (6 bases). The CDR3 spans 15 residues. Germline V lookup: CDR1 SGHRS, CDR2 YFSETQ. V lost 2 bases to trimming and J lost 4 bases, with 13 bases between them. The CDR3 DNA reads TGCGCCAGCAGCTTCGGGGGGCTATACGGAAACACCATATATTTT. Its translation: CASSFGGLYGNTIYF.